A single sample gave rise to the 29 T cell receptor beta chains below, sequenced in a study of T cell responses to AZD1222 COVID-19 vaccine (dated by TCRdb to the early 2020s). The time point label, as the study defines it: baseline before first vaccination. The library was generated by the immunoSEQ multiplex PCR assay. This is the immuneACCESS table as TCRdb keeps it, with only in-frame sequences that have V and J called. A part of the clones is gone; compared with another copy, unresolved V genes explain less than half, and the rest is unexplained. In this sample the table shows about 120,000 clones, around nine tenths of which occur a single time. Approximately 8.4% of the sample belongs to the ten largest clones. This sample comprised peripheral blood, obtained on day 0 of AZD1222 vaccination. The receptors here all came from an adult in good health.

This chain joins TRBV5-8 and TRBJ2-3; D may be TRBD2 (6 bases). Germline values: CDR1 SGHTS, CDR2 YDEGEE. CDR3 length equals 12 residues. V lost 2 bases to trimming and J lost 9 bases, with 10 bases between them. DNA for the CDR3: TGTGCCAGCAGCTTTGAGGGACTCACGCAGTATTTT. This sequence encodes CASSFEGLTQYF.

This chain joins TRBV14 and TRBJ1-1; D uncertain. The CDR3 has 15 residues. Germline V gene sequence: CDR1 SGHDN, CDR2 FVKESK. Trimming shortened V by 3 bases and J by 1 base, and 12 bases separated the two germline ends. The CDR3 sequence: CASSQVAGPNTEAFF. The DNA of the CDR3 is TGTGCCAGCAGCCAGGTGGCAGGACCGAACACTGAAGCTTTCTTT.

The chain uses TRBV6-1 and TRBJ1-5; 8 bases agree with TRBD1. The V and J ends lost 3 bases and 1 base, in that order; junction bases with no gene match: 2. The CDR3 has 15 amino acids. Germline-derived CDR1 and CDR2 are MNHNS and SASEGT. The CDR3 is CASSDRGLSNQPQHF. CDR3 nucleotides: TGTGCCAGCAGTGACAGGGGGCTGAGCAATCAGCCCCAGCATTTT.

The chain has TRBV6-8 and TRBJ2-6, with TRBD1 matching 9 bases. The CDR3 has 19 residues. CDR1 is MNHGY, CDR2 SAAAGT, per germline. Trimming took 0 bases from V and 1 from J; bases not matched to a gene: 7. The CDR3 DNA sequence: TGTGCCAGCAGTTACTCAGCGGGACAGGGAACTTCTGGGGCCAACGTCCTGACTTTC. This gives the protein CASSYSAGQGTSGANVLTF.

This clone was seen a few times. CDR3 bases: TGTGCCAGCAGCTTACGGAACCGGGATGGAGGGGAAAAACTGTTTTTT. This encodes CASSLRNRDGGEKLFF. This chain joins TRBV7-8 and TRBJ1-4; D not resolved. The ends were cut back, 2 bases at V and 8 bases at J, with 18 bases in the middle. Germline V lookup: CDR1 SGHVS, CDR2 FQNEAQ. The CDR3 totals 16 residues.

The genes are TRBV18 and TRBJ2-7, with 7 bases lining up with TRBD1. This CDR3 is built from 13 residues. Germline assignment: CDR1 KGHSH and CDR2 LQKENI. With V trimmed by 1 base and J by 4 bases, 1 base remained unmatched. The CDR3 DNA reads as TGTGCCAGCTCACCACAGGGGGCTTACGAGCAGTACTTC. It is translated as CASSPQGAYEQYF.

The gene calls are TRBV7-4 and TRBJ1-2; 9 bases are a match to TRBD1. V shed 5 bases and J 8 bases; nucleotides not matched to a gene: 12. Germline V CDR1 and CDR2: SGHVT, SQSDAQ. This CDR3 region has 15 residues. CDR3 coding DNA: TGTGCCAGCAGCGCCCGGACAGGGGCGGTGAGAGGCTACACCTTC. Protein product: CASSARTGAVRGYTF.

This chain joins TRBV11-2 and TRBJ1-2; D remains unclear. CDR1 and CDR2 (germline): SGHAT, FQNNGV. The CDR3 contains 11 residues. V was trimmed by 4 bases and J by 6 bases, leaving 6 bases between them. The chain's CDR3 is CASSYGNGYTF. CDR3 bases: TGTGCCAGCAGCTATGGTAATGGCTACACCTTC.

The chain couples TRBV2 to TRBJ1-1, with D possibly being TRBD1 (5 bases). V lost 1 base to trimming and J lost 1 base, with 10 bases between them. CDR1 and CDR2 (germline): SNHLY, FYNNEI. The CDR3 extends over 15 amino acids. CDR3: CASSEVRQPNTEAFF. Here the CDR3 DNA reads TGTGCCAGCAGTGAAGTCCGACAGCCGAACACTGAAGCTTTCTTT. Combining the CDR3 with reference TRBV2 and TRBJ1-1 gives the whole variable domain EPEVTQTPSHQVTQMGQEVILRCVPISNHLYFYWYRQILGQKVEFLVSFYNNEISEKSEIFDDQFSVERPDGSNFTLKIRSTKLEDSAMYFCASSEVRQPNTEAFFGQGTRLTVV.

The rearrangement uses TRBV2 and TRBJ1-1; D is perhaps TRBD1 (6 bases). With 5 bases removed from V and 1 base from J, the gap between germline ends came to 14 bases. The CDR3 covers 15 residues. CDR1 and CDR2 (germline): SNHLY, FYNNEI. In nucleotides, the CDR3 is TGTGCCAGCAGTTTGCAGGGGCCGGAGAACACTGAAGCTTTCTTT. Its protein is CASSLQGPENTEAFF.

V gene TRBV20-1 combines with J gene TRBJ1-2; no clear D. Germline V gives CDR1 DFQATT, CDR2 SNEGSKA (reference sequence). V was cut by 3 bases and J by 1 base, with 12 bases left in between. CDR3 size: 14 residues. The CDR3 region has the DNA TGCAGTGCTAGTAGGCTCGGGAGTAACTATGGCTACACCTTC. It specifies CSASRLGSNYGYTF.

This clone was found a few times. The chain employs TRBV24-1 and TRBJ2-5; D might be TRBD1 (6 bases). The V gene lost 3 bases and the J gene lost 3 bases, with 19 bases spanning the gap. The CDR3 loop spans 17 amino acids. Germline V gene data show CDR1 as KGHDR and CDR2 as SFDVKD. The CDR3 loop reads CATSDGGTGTPKETQYF. The CDR3, as DNA: TGTGCCACCAGTGATGGGGGAACAGGGACCCCGAAAGAGACCCAGTACTTC.

The gene calls are TRBV7-2 and TRBJ1-5; 12 bases align to TRBD1. From germline, CDR1 is SGHTA and CDR2 FQGNSA. The trim removed 5 bases at V and 6 bases at J, leaving 5 bases unmatched. This CDR3 is 15 amino acids long. The chain's CDR3 is CASSRGQGASQPQHF. In nucleotides, the CDR3 is TGTGCCAGCAGCAGGGGACAGGGGGCTAGTCAGCCCCAGCATTTT. The complete variable domain, with remaining parts taken from reference TRBV7-2 and TRBJ1-5, reads GAGVSQSPSNKVTEKGKDVELRCDPISGHTALYWYRQSLGQGLEFLIYFQGNSAPDKSGLPSDRFSAERTGGSVSTLTIQRTQQEDSAVYLCASSRGQGASQPQHFGDGTRLSIL.

The chain has TRBV5-1 and TRBJ1-6; D is perhaps TRBD1 (6 bases). The CDR3 covers 14 residues. The V gene's germline CDR1 is SGHRS and CDR2 YFSETQ. Trimming pared 5 bases from V and 10 bases from J, leaving 16 bases between. This CDR3 reads CASSWQGLGSPLHF. CDR3 sequence (DNA): TGCGCCAGCAGTTGGCAGGGGTTGGGGTCACCCCTCCACTTT.

This chain joins TRBV11-1 and TRBJ2-2; TRBD2 is a possible D gene (6 bases). The length of the CDR3 is 15 residues. Trimming cost V 7 bases and J 5 bases, with 17 bases left between them. Germline CDR1 is SGHAT and CDR2 is FQDESV (reference sequence). The CDR3 sequence: CASNPAGNPTGELFF. CDR3 in DNA: TGTGCCAGCAATCCCGCGGGGAATCCTACCGGGGAGCTGTTTTTT.

V gene TRBV7-9 combines with J gene TRBJ2-2; 8 bases map to TRBD1. Trimming at V came to 5 bases and at J to 7 bases, leaving 12 bases not matched to a gene. The CDR3 covers 16 residues. CDR1 is SEHNR and CDR2 is FQNEAQ in the germline V gene (reference sequence). The CDR3 protein is CASSPGQGARDGELFF. The DNA for the CDR3 is TGTGCCAGCAGCCCGGGGCAGGGGGCTCGGGACGGGGAGCTGTTTTTT.

This chain joins TRBV28 and TRBJ2-2; 8 bases map to TRBD2. Germline loops: CDR1 MDHEN, CDR2 SYDVKM. The CDR3 contains 17 residues. Trimming removed 1 base from V and 7 bases from J; junction bases left unmatched: 11. This CDR3 is CASSLFRGLASLGELFF. In DNA form, the CDR3 reads TGTGCCAGCAGTTTATTTCGTGGACTAGCTTCACTCGGGGAGCTGTTTTTT.

V is TRBV6-5 and J is TRBJ2-2, with unresolved D. The V end was cut by 0 bases, the J end by 4 bases, with 9 bases between. The CDR3 spans 15 residues. Germline-derived CDR1 and CDR2 are MNHEY and SVGAGI. CDR3 sequence reads: CASSYSGSVTGELFF. The DNA for the CDR3 is TGTGCCAGCAGTTACTCGGGGTCTGTCACCGGGGAGCTGTTTTTT.

This rearrangement joins TRBV5-1 to TRBJ2-2; 9 positions match TRBD2. CDR3 length: 19 amino acids. Germline values: CDR1 SGHRS, CDR2 YFSETQ. With 4 bases clipped from V and 1 base from J, the junction kept 14 bases outside the gene matches. CDR3 residues: CASSQHRGSAGGNTGELFF. The CDR3 DNA sequence: TGCGCCAGCAGCCAGCACAGGGGATCAGCGGGAGGGAACACCGGGGAGCTGTTTTTT.

The rearrangement joins TRBV27 to TRBJ1-5, with 8 positions matching TRBD1. CDR1 and CDR2 (germline): MNHEY, SMNVEV (reference sequence). Trimming at V came to 6 bases and at J to 6 bases, leaving 13 bases not matched to a gene. This CDR3 has 16 amino acids. In DNA, the CDR3 is TGTGCCAGCAGCGGAACGGGACAGGCTCCGGGTCAGCCCCAGCATTTT. Translated: CASSGTGQAPGQPQHF.

The V gene is TRBV28, the J gene TRBJ2-1; perhaps TRBD1 as D (6 bases). There are 16 residues in the CDR3. Germline V lookup: CDR1 MDHEN, CDR2 SYDVKM. Deletions cut 5 bases from V and 4 bases from J, with 18 bases between. The CDR3 coding sequence is TGTGCCAGCAGTCGCCAACAGGGTATAAGTTACAATGAGCAGTTCTTC. Its protein is CASSRQQGISYNEQFF.

V gene TRBV29-1 combines with J gene TRBJ2-1; D is possibly TRBD1 (5 bases). There are 13 residues in the CDR3. Trimming stripped 7 bases from V and 4 bases from J, with 14 bases between. Germline V gene sequence: CDR1 SQVTM, CDR2 ANQGSEA. Written as DNA, the CDR3 is TGCAGCGCCCCTAGACAGTCATACAATGAGCAGTTCTTC. Amino acids: CSAPRQSYNEQFF.

The chain links TRBV29-1 to TRBJ2-3; D is uncertain. In germline, CDR1 is SQVTM, CDR2 ANQGSEA. The V end lost 7 bases, the J end lost 0 bases, and 8 bases lay between the germline ends. This CDR3 has 12 residues. CDR3 protein: CSATESTDTQYF. CDR3 nucleotide sequence: TGCAGCGCAACGGAAAGCACAGATACGCAGTATTTT.

The rearrangement links TRBV6-5 to TRBJ2-2; maybe TRBD2 (6 bases). This CDR3 has 13 amino acids. Germline lookup yields CDR1 MNHEY and CDR2 SVGAGI. With 6 bases removed from V and 7 bases from J, the gap between germline ends came to 12 bases. Here the CDR3 DNA reads TGTGCCAGCAGAACCGGGGGATTCGGGGAGCTGTTTTTT. It translates to CASRTGGFGELFF.

The genes are TRBV27 and TRBJ1-2, with 8 bases lining up with TRBD1. The CDR3 has 15 amino acids. The J segment lost 5 bases and the V segment lost 3 bases, leaving 8 bases of the junction unmatched. Per germline, CDR1 MNHEY and CDR2 SMNVEV (reference sequence). DNA for the CDR3: TGTGCCAGCAGTTTCCTCTCGGACAGGGTTTATGGCTACACCTTC. It translates to CASSFLSDRVYGYTF.

V usage is TRBV27 and J usage is TRBJ2-2, with TRBD2 as a possible D gene (5 bases). The V end was cut by 7 bases, the J end by 7 bases, with 13 bases between. Looked up from germline, CDR1 is MNHEY and CDR2 is SMNVEV (reference sequence). This CDR3 spans 13 amino acids. CDR3 loop: CASTPSEGGELFF. CDR3 coding DNA: TGTGCCAGCACCCCATCCGAGGGCGGGGAGCTGTTTTTT.

The V call is TRBV6-5, the J call TRBJ1-4; TRBD1 is a possible D gene (5 bases). The V and J ends lost 5 bases and 0 bases respectively, with 10 bases between them. The CDR3 covers 15 residues. Germline V gene lookup returns CDR1 MNHEY and CDR2 SVGAGI. The CDR3 bases are TGTGCCAGCAGTCGTACAGGTGCAACTAATGAAAAACTGTTTTTT. Its protein is CASSRTGATNEKLFF.

The rearrangement joins TRBV7-2 to TRBJ1-2, with TRBD1 matching 9 bases. Losses at the gene ends were 3 bases for V and 5 bases for J; bases not matched to a gene: 10. CDR1 is SGHTA, CDR2 FQGNSA, per germline. The length of the CDR3 is 16 residues. In nucleotides, the CDR3 is TGTGCCAGCAGCTTTACCGGGACAGGGCGACAATATGGCTACACCTTC. This codes for CASSFTGTGRQYGYTF.

The chain combines TRBV19 with TRBJ2-1, with D perhaps matching TRBD2 (6 bases). CDR1 and CDR2 from the germline V gene are LNHDA and SQIVND (reference sequence). This CDR3 region has 17 residues. Between the trimmed V and J ends, which lost 7 bases and 1 base, there was a span of 20 bases. The CDR3 loop reads CASTRDSRGPSYNEQFF. CDR3 nucleotides: TGTGCCAGTACAAGGGACTCGCGGGGTCCTTCCTACAATGAGCAGTTCTTC. The entire variable domain, with the rest obtained from reference TRBV19 and TRBJ2-1, is as follows: DGGITQSPKYLFRKEGQNVTLSCEQNLNHDAMYWYRQDPGQGLRLIYYSQIVNDFQKGDIAEGYSVSREKKESFPLTVTSAQKNPTAFYLCASTRDSRGPSYNEQFFGPGTRLTVL.